The TCR beta chain under discussion was sequenced for a study of T-cell reconstitution after alpha-beta-depleted transplantation in children. Overall study results and limits: It was newly produced T cells that mostly accounted for T-cell counts and diversity one year after transplant. At around two months after transplant, the alpha-beta T cells were reportedly derived from several hundred expanded clones that came from non-depleted graft cells. After transplant, high TCRbeta diversity at day 60 in some patients arose from surviving recipient T cells and thymic progenitors.

This clonotype appeared a few times. The antigen remains unidentified. Trimming removed 1 base from V and 5 bases from J, with 17 bases in between. Germline values: CDR1 SGHAT, CDR2 FQNNGV. The CDR3 totals 16 residues. A TCRbeta library incorporating unique molecular identifiers was prepared. TCRdb itself ran the PCR reads through MiXCR, one entry per CDR3 protein. The repertoire holds more than 200,000 distinct CDR3 sequences, with 20% to 30% as singletons. The chain uses TRBV11-2 and TRBJ2-5; D is perhaps TRBD2 (5 bases). The receptor was isolated from a female patient between 2 and 15 years old who had a stem cell transplant for congenital amegakaryocytic thrombocytopenia, so the T cells may come from the graft donor. The specimen was PBMCs, mostly from graft donor cells, collected 360 days after TCRalphabeta/CD19-depleted stem cell transplant. CDR3 amino acids: CASSLVLGRLQETQYF. CDR3 DNA sequence: TGTGCCAGCAGCTTAGTCCTAGGGAGACTCCAGGAGACCCAGTACTTC.